These T cell receptor beta chains were read from a single sample in a study of blood T cell repertoires in COVID-19. TCRdb's table, derived via immunoSEQ multiplex PCR, lists solely in-frame clones and lacks some. The table has approximately 70,000 clones, approximately 80% seen once. What was sequenced was peripheral blood. The receptors originated from a woman aged 45-65 years with acute or convalescent COVID-19. Both conserved end residues are trimmed from each CDR3.

V gene: TRBV23-1
CDR3 length: 14
CDR3 protein: ASSQAQGAVDTEAF

V gene: TRBV29-1
CDR3 length: 12
CDR3 protein: SVQSQGFFTEAF

V gene: TRBV9
CDR3 length: 12
CDR3 protein: ASSRTSEYNEQF

V gene: TRBV24-1
CDR3 length: 13
CDR3 protein: ATSDATSGSFEQY

V gene: TRBV10-3
CDR3 length: 10
CDR3 protein: AIGTGGTEAF

V gene: TRBV27
CDR3 length: 12
CDR3 protein: AGRAGGNTGELF

V gene: TRBV7-9
CDR3 length: 11
CDR3 protein: ASSSGGLTEAF

V gene: TRBV5-6
CDR3 length: 13
CDR3 protein: ASSLAGGNTGELF

V gene: TRBV3-1/TRBV3-2
CDR3 length: 13
CDR3 protein: ASSQGHPSGNTIY

V gene: TRBV2
CDR3 length: 14
CDR3 protein: ASSDSRTGRNSPLH

V gene: TRBV4-2
CDR3 length: 15
CDR3 protein: ASSHLGGAGSSYEQY

V gene: TRBV6-4
CDR3 length: 11
CDR3 protein: ASSATGNSPLH

V gene: TRBV5-6
CDR3 length: 13
CDR3 protein: ASSRGTGEGQPQH

V gene: TRBV5-1
CDR3 length: 13
CDR3 protein: ASSLGGFSTDTQY

V gene: TRBV5-4
CDR3 length: 13
CDR3 protein: ASSEMTGHQETQY

V gene: TRBV6-6
CDR3 length: 12
CDR3 protein: ASSYSESNQPQH

V gene: TRBV11-2
CDR3 length: 13
CDR3 protein: ASSATGDNTGELF

V gene: TRBV4-1
CDR3 length: 13
CDR3 protein: ASSSPGTGGTEAF

V gene: TRBV29-1
CDR3 length: 10
CDR3 protein: SVLGTAQEAF

V gene: TRBV19
CDR3 length: 13
CDR3 protein: ASSQVRDRSYEQY

V gene: TRBV5-1
CDR3 length: 13
CDR3 protein: ASTGSGQGQETQY

V gene: TRBV3-1/TRBV3-2
CDR3 length: 13
CDR3 protein: ASSQPGSDIDTQY

V gene: TRBV2
CDR3 length: 14
CDR3 protein: ASSEAEGLGNQPQH

V gene: TRBV6-5
CDR3 length: 13
CDR3 protein: ASETWGSSNQPQH

V gene: TRBV29-1
CDR3 length: 10
CDR3 protein: SVSTGGNTIY

V gene: TRBV7-9
CDR3 length: 11
CDR3 protein: ASTDSNNSPLH

V gene: TRBV10-3
CDR3 length: 9
CDR3 protein: ATVDYGEAF

V gene: TRBV4-2
CDR3 length: 17
CDR3 protein: ASSQDQSGGYGTNEKLF

V gene: TRBV4-3
CDR3 length: 16
CDR3 protein: ASSQAKTGSGFYTEAF

V gene: TRBV2
CDR3 length: 12
CDR3 protein: ASAGQGAAQPQH

V gene: TRBV10-3
CDR3 length: 11
CDR3 protein: AIAGIKDQPQH

V gene: TRBV3-1/TRBV3-2
CDR3 length: 12
CDR3 protein: ASSRGQVNSPLH

V gene: TRBV19
CDR3 length: 15
CDR3 protein: ASRKRAGRSSYNEQF

V gene: TRBV5-4
CDR3 length: 12
CDR3 protein: ASRHPDRNYGYT

V gene: TRBV7-8
CDR3 length: 12
CDR3 protein: ASSLSGNTGELF

V gene: TRBV28
CDR3 length: 10
CDR3 protein: ASSLHGYGYT

V gene: TRBV3-1/TRBV3-2
CDR3 length: 12
CDR3 protein: ASSQVDSNYGYT

V gene: TRBV7-2
CDR3 length: 11
CDR3 protein: ASSSGGGQPQH

V gene: TRBV29-1
CDR3 length: 10
CDR3 protein: SVEGLGGGYT

V gene: TRBV2
CDR3 length: 13
CDR3 protein: ASSESRANNQPQH

V gene: TRBV24-1
CDR3 length: 13
CDR3 protein: ATSDATTGQETQY

V gene: TRBV19
CDR3 length: 13
CDR3 protein: ASSRQGAATDTQY

V gene: TRBV2
CDR3 length: 10
CDR3 protein: ASSEAIAEAF

V gene: TRBV12-3/TRBV12-4
CDR3 length: 11
CDR3 protein: ASSLAQVDGYT

V gene: TRBV4-1
CDR3 length: 13
CDR3 protein: ASSQGQFSGNTIY

V gene: TRBV11-2
CDR3 length: 11
CDR3 protein: ASSRPPGQAQY

V gene: TRBV6-1
CDR3 length: 13
CDR3 protein: ASSDLGTLNQPQH

V gene: TRBV25-1
CDR3 length: 14
CDR3 protein: ARRPGQAYSNQPQH

V gene: TRBV28
CDR3 length: 14
CDR3 protein: ASSLIPGTGNEKLF